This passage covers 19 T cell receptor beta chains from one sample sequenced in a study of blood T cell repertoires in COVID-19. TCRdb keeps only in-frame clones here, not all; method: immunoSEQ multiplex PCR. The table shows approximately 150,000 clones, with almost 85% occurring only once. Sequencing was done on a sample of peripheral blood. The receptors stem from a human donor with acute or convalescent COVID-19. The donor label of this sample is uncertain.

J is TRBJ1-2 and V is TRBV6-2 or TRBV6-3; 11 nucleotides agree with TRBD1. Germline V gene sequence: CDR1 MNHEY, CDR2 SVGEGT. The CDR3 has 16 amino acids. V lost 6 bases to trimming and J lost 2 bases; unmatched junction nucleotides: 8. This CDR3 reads CASSYRRTGGNYGYTF. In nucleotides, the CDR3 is TGTGCCAGCAGCTATCGGCGGACAGGGGGCAACTATGGCTACACCTTC.

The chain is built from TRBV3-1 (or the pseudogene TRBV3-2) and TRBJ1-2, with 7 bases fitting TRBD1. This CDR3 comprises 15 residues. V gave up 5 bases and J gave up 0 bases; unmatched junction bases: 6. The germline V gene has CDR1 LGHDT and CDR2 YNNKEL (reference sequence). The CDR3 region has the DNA TGTGCCAGCAGCGACCCCGGGACAGCTAACTATGGCTACACCTTC. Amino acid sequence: CASSDPGTANYGYTF.

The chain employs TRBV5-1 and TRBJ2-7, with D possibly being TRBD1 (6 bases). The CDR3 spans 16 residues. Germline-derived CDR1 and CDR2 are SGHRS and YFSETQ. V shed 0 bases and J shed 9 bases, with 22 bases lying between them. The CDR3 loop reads CASSLVSGGLTTGQYF. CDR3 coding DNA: TGCGCCAGCAGCTTGGTATCTGGGGGCCTAACTACGGGGCAGTACTTC.

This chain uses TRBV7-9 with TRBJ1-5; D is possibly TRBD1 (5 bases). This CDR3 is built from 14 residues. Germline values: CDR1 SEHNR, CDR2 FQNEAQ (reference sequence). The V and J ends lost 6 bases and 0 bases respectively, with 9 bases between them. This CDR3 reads CASRGLNSNQPQHF. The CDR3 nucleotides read TGTGCCAGCAGGGGGCTTAATAGCAATCAGCCCCAGCATTTT.

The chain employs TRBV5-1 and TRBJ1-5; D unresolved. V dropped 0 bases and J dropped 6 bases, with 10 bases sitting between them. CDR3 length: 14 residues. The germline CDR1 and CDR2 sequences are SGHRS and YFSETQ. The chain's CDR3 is CASSLETSSQPQHF. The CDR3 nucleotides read TGCGCCAGCAGCTTGGAAACATCCTCTCAGCCCCAGCATTTT.

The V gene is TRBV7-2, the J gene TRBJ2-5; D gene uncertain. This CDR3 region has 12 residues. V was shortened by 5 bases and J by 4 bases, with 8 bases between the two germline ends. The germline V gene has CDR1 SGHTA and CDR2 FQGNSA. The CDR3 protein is CASSERGETQYF. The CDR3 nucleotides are TGTGCCAGCAGCGAGAGAGGAGAGACCCAGTACTTC.

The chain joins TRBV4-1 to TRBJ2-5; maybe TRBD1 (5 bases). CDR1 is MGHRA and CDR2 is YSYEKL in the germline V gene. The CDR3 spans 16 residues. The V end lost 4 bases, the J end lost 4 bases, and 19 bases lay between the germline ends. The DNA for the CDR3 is TGCGCCAGCAGCCCTGGGGCCACCGTCGGTGGAGAGACCCAGTACTTC. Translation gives CASSPGATVGGETQYF.

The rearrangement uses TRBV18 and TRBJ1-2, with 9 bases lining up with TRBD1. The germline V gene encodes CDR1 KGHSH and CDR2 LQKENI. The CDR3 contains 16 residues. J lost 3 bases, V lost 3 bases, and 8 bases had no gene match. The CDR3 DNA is TGTGCCAGCTCACCGCCTGACAGGGGGGCTTACTATGGCTACACCTTC. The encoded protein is CASSPPDRGAYYGYTF. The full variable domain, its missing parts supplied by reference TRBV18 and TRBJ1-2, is NAGVMQNPRHLVRRRGQEARLRCSPMKGHSHVYWYRQLPEEGLKFMVYLQKENIIDESGMPKERFSAEFPKEGPSILRIQQVVRGDSAAYFCASSPPDRGAYYGYTFGSGTRLTVV.

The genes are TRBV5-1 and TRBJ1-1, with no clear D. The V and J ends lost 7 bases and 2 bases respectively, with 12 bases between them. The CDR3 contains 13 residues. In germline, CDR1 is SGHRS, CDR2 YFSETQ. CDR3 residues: CASGRMANTEAFF. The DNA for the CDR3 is TGCGCCAGCGGTCGTATGGCAAACACTGAAGCTTTCTTT.

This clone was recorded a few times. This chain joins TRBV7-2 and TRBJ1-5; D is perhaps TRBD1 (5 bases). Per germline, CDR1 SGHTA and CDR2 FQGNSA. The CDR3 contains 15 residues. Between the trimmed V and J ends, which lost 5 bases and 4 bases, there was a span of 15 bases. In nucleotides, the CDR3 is TGTGCCAGCAGCCTCATAGACAGTTTTAATCAGCCCCAGCATTTT. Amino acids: CASSLIDSFNQPQHF.

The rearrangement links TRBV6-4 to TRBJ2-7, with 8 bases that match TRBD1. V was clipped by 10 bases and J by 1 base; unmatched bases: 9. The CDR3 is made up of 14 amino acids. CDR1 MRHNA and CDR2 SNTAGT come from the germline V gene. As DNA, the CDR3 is TGTGCCACCCCGGGATGGGACAGGTCCTACGAGCAGTACTTC. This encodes CATPGWDRSYEQYF.

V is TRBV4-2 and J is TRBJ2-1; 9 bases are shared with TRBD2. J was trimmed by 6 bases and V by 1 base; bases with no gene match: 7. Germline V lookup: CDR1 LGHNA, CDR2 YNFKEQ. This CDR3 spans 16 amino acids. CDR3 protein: CASSQVSGGGANEQFF. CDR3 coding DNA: TGTGCCAGCAGCCAAGTTTCGGGCGGGGGGGCCAATGAGCAGTTCTTC.

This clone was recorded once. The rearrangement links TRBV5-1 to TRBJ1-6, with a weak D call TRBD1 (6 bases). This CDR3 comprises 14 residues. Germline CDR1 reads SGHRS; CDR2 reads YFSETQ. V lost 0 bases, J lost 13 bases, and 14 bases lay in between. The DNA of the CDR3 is TGCGCCAGCAGCTTGGGGACAGCCAATCTCCCCCTCCACTTT. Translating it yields CASSLGTANLPLHF. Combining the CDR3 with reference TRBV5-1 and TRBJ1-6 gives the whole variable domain KAGVTQTPRYLIKTRGQQVTLSCSPISGHRSVSWYQQTPGQGLQFLFEYFSETQRNKGNFPGRFSGRQFSNSRSEMNVSTLELGDSALYLCASSLGTANLPLHFGNGTRLTVT.

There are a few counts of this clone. The CDR3 loop is CASSLAPGGTYGNTIYF. The CDR3 coding sequence is TGCGCCAGCAGCTTGGCCCCAGGGGGGACTTATGGAAACACCATATATTTT. This rearrangement joins TRBV5-1 to TRBJ1-3; 7 bases are a match to TRBD1. Losses at the gene ends were 0 bases for V and 3 bases for J; bases not matched to a gene: 9. This CDR3 spans 17 amino acids. Germline V gene lookup returns CDR1 SGHRS and CDR2 YFSETQ.

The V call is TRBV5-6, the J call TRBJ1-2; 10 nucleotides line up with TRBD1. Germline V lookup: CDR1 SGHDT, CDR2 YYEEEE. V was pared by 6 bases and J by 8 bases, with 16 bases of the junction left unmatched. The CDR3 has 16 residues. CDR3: CASTNVGQGEYGGYTF. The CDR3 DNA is TGTGCCAGCACTAACGTCGGACAGGGGGAATATGGCGGCTACACCTTC.

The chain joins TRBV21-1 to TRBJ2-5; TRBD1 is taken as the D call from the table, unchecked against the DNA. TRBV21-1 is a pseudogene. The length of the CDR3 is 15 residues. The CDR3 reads CASSKRRDREETQYF. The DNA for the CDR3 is TGTGCCAGCAGCAAAAGGAGGGACAGAGAAGAGACCCAGTACTTC.

The CDR3 bases are TGTGCCAGCAGTTCCCGGACGGAGGGTAGATGGGAGACCCAGTACTTC. Protein sequence: CASSSRTEGRWETQYF. The V call is TRBV6-5, the J call TRBJ2-5, with D possibly being TRBD2 (6 bases). Trimming removed 4 bases at V and 5 bases at J, with 20 bases between. This CDR3 comprises 16 residues. Looked up from germline, CDR1 is MNHEY and CDR2 is SVGAGI.

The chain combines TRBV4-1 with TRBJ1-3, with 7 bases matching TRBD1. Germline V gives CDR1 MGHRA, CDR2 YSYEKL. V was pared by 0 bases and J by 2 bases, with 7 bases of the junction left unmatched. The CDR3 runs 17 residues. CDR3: CASSQDGRQGAGNTIYF. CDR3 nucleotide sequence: TGCGCCAGCAGCCAAGATGGGCGGCAGGGGGCTGGAAACACCATATATTTT.

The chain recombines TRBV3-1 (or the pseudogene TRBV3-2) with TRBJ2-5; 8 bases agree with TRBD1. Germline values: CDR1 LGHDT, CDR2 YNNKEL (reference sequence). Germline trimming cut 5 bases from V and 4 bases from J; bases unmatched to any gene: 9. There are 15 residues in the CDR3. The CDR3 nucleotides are TGTGCCAGCAGCAAAGGACAGGGAAGGAGAGAGACCCAGTACTTC. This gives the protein CASSKGQGRRETQYF.